The 6 T cell receptor beta chains given below trace back to one sample, sequenced in a study of OX40 agonist ivuxolimab in advanced cancers. The method was immunoSEQ multiplex PCR; TCRdb's version includes in-frame clones alone and lacks a portion of them. There are about 95,000 clones in the sample; about 91% occur only once, and around 2.5% lies in the top ten. The input for sequencing was CD4+ or CD8+ T cells sorted from blood, taken in a trial of the OX40 agonist ivuxolimab. All receptors come from an adult with an advanced solid tumor such as melanoma, head and neck, liver or kidney cancer.

This chain joins TRBV27 and TRBJ2-1; the match to TRBD2 covers 14 bases. Germline assignment: CDR1 MNHEY and CDR2 SMNVEV (reference sequence). The ends lost 6 bases at V and 8 bases at J; junction bases unmatched: 6. CDR3 length: 15 residues. CDR3 amino acids: CASRKGTSGSYEQFF. The CDR3 nucleotides are TGTGCCAGCAGGAAGGGGACTAGCGGGAGCTATGAGCAGTTCTTC.

The chain carries TRBV27 and TRBJ2-3; D may be TRBD2 (6 bases). Germline assignment: CDR1 MNHEY and CDR2 SMNVEV (reference sequence). The CDR3 contains 11 residues. Between the trimmed V and J ends, which lost 3 bases and 11 bases, there was a span of 9 bases. The CDR3 DNA reads as TGTGCCAGCAGTTTGATCGGGAGGCAGTATTTT. It encodes CASSLIGRQYF.

The rearrangement joins TRBV2 to TRBJ2-6; D unresolved. Trimming took 7 bases from V and 2 from J, leaving 9 bases between them. CDR1 is SNHLY, CDR2 FYNNEI, per germline. The CDR3 loop spans 14 amino acids. CDR3 residues: CASTASPGANVLTF. CDR3 in DNA: TGTGCCAGCACTGCTTCCCCTGGGGCCAACGTCCTGACTTTC.

This chain joins TRBV25-1 and TRBJ2-2; the match to TRBD1 covers 9 bases. After removal of 8 bases from V and 1 base from J, the junction contained 2 bases not matched to a gene. The V gene's germline CDR1 is MGHDK and CDR2 SYGVNS. The CDR3 has 14 amino acids. The CDR3 region is CASRGQGNTGELFF. The CDR3 DNA reads TGTGCCAGCCGGGGACAGGGGAACACCGGGGAGCTGTTTTTT.

The chain recombines TRBV10-2 with TRBJ1-1, with D unresolved. Germline values: CDR1 WSHSY, CDR2 SAAADI. Trimming took off 6 bases at V and 2 bases at J, with 10 bases between the two ends. The CDR3 has 13 residues. The CDR3 sequence: CASRRAGNTEAFF. Here the CDR3 DNA reads TGCGCCAGCAGGCGGGCAGGAAACACTGAAGCTTTCTTT.

The chain uses TRBV28 and TRBJ2-7; the match to TRBD1 covers 10 bases. The V and J ends lost 6 bases and 2 bases, in that order; junction bases with no gene match: 10. The germline V gene encodes CDR1 MDHEN and CDR2 SYDVKM. The CDR3 has 16 residues. CDR3 in amino acids: CASRKSGQGKAYEQYF. CDR3 nucleotides: TGTGCCAGCAGGAAGTCGGGACAGGGGAAAGCCTACGAGCAGTACTTC.